A selection of T cell receptor beta chains follows, all from one sample in a study of blood T cell repertoires in COVID-19. Assay: immunoSEQ multiplex PCR; the TCRdb copy retains only in-frame clones and omits some. This table holds over 200,000 clones, roughly 90% found once. Sequenced input: peripheral blood. The source of these receptors is a man aged 55 to 69 who had recovered from COVID-19. The CDR3 runs from the conserved cysteine through the conserved F or W. Each record gives: D gene, V gene, J gene, clone size, CDR3 DNA, CDR3 protein. D genes are given only for firm matches. Where a row states a size, it is once, few, many or the class of an expanded clone; other rows omit it.

NA,TRBV6-5,TRBJ1-2,few,TGTGCCAGCAGTCCCCCCGAACAGGGATTCTATGGCTACACCTTC,CASSPPEQGFYGYTF
TRBD1,TRBV27,TRBJ2-3,NA,TGTGCCAGCAGTTCGTCCCTTCTGGACAGGGGTCCCACAGATACGCAGTATTTT,CASSSSLLDRGPTDTQYF
NA,TRBV4-1,TRBJ2-3,NA,TGCGCCAGCAGCCAAGAAGGCGGCGGGGGCACAGATACGCAGTATTTT,CASSQEGGGGTDTQYF
NA,TRBV28,TRBJ1-3,NA,TGTGCCAGCAGTTCCCCTTATGAGGGAGGAAACACCATATATTTT,CASSSPYEGGNTIYF
TRBD1,TRBV19,TRBJ1-1,NA,TGTGCCAGTAGTTCAGACAGGGAAGCTATGAACACTGAAGCTTTCTTT,CASSSDREAMNTEAFF
NA,TRBV11-1,TRBJ2-2,NA,TGTGCCAGCAGCTTAGATCCAAACACCGGGGAGCTGTTTTTT,CASSLDPNTGELFF
NA,TRBV2,TRBJ1-4,NA,TGTGCCAGCAAGCCGGGAAGGAGGGTGGCTAATGAAAAACTGTTTTTT,CASKPGRRVANEKLFF
TRBD1,TRBV5-6,TRBJ1-5,NA,TGTGCCAGCAGCTTGCGGGACAGGGGTTGGGGCAATCAGCCCCAGCATTTT,CASSLRDRGWGNQPQHF
TRBD2,TRBV4-1,TRBJ2-2,few,TGCGCCAGCAGCCAAAGGACTAGCGGAACGAGAACCGGGGAGCTGTTTTTT,CASSQRTSGTRTGELFF
TRBD1,TRBV10-3,TRBJ1-2,once,TGTGCCATCAGCGTGACAGGGGAGGGCTATGGCTACACCTTC,CAISVTGEGYGYTF
NA,TRBV7-9,TRBJ1-3,NA,TGTGCCAGCAGCTTAGGGGCGGGCTCCGGAAACACCATATATTTT,CASSLGAGSGNTIYF
NA,TRBV20-1,TRBJ2-7,NA,TGCAGTGCTAGAGGCGGCTACGAGCAGTACTTC,CSARGGYEQYF
TRBD2,TRBV28,TRBJ2-3,NA,TGTGCCAGCAGTAAAGGACTAGCGAGCACAGATACGCAGTATTTT,CASSKGLASTDTQYF
TRBD2,TRBV9,TRBJ2-1,NA,TGTGCCAGCAGCGAATATCCTTCCCCCGGACTAGCGGGAGGCTCTTTCTTC,CASSEYPSPGLAGGSFF
TRBD1,TRBV7-9,TRBJ1-4,once,TGTGCCAGCAGCCAGGGGGCAAATGAAAAACTGTTTTTT,CASSQGANEKLFF
NA,TRBV19,TRBJ1-2,NA,TGTGCCAGTAGTATAAACGCGGGGGAAAACTATGGCTACACCTTC,CASSINAGENYGYTF
TRBD1,TRBV5-6,TRBJ2-5,NA,TGTGCCAGCAGCTTGGTCGGGTTCCGGGACAGGGGGACCCAGTACTTC,CASSLVGFRDRGTQYF
TRBD2,TRBV28,TRBJ2-1,NA,TGTGCCAGCAGTCCGTCTAGCGGGAGGAGACTCGAGCAGTTCTTC,CASSPSSGRRLEQFF
NA,TRBV12-3/TRBV12-4,TRBJ2-1,NA,TGTGCCAGCAGTTTAACTTACAATGAGCAGTTCTTC,CASSLTYNEQFF
TRBD2,TRBV18,TRBJ2-3,NA,TGTGCCAGCTCACCGAGCGGGGTAGATACGCAGTATTTT,CASSPSGVDTQYF
NA,TRBV7-2,TRBJ2-5,NA,TGTGCCAGCAGCTTTGGTCAGGGAGGATACGAGACCCAGTACTTC,CASSFGQGGYETQYF
NA,TRBV19,TRBJ1-5,NA,TGTGCCAGTAGTATAGAGGGCAGCCCTAGCAATCAGCCCCAGCATTTT,CASSIEGSPSNQPQHF